One and the same sample provided the 5 T cell receptor beta chains below, sequenced in a study of post-analysis software for immune sequencing data. Study-wide findings and caveats: With TRBV5-6, TRBV5-1 and TRBV20-1 included, about five TRBV segments were more frequent in patients than in controls.

Their recognized antigens are unknown. Libraries were made from TCR beta cDNA, and they carried unique molecular identifiers. TCRdb processed the PCR reads anew with MiXCR; each CDR3 protein has one entry. The sample includes roughly 650,000 distinct CDR3 sequences, around 64% seen only once; the top ten take about 11%. The sample consisted of blood. The receptors stem from a girl aged 2 to 9 with multiple sclerosis.

The chain combines TRBV29-1 with TRBJ2-7; D not certain. The CDR3 runs 12 residues. The germline CDR1 and CDR2 sequences are SQVTM and ANQGSEA. V lost 2 bases and J 6 bases, leaving 11 bases between the germline ends. Here the CDR3 DNA reads TGCAGCGTTGAAAGCGTCTGGGGCGAGCAGTACTTC. Translated: CSVESVWGEQYF.

The J gene is TRBJ2-7, the V gene TRBV7-3, with 10 bases identical to TRBD2. This CDR3 has 15 residues. Germline assignment: CDR1 SGHTA and CDR2 FQGTGA. Losses at the gene ends were 2 bases for V and 2 bases for J; bases not matched to a gene: 3. The CDR3 nucleotides read TGTGCCAGCAGCTTAGCTAGCGGGAGCACCTACGAGCAGTACTTC. It encodes CASSLASGSTYEQYF.

The chain links TRBV11-2 to TRBJ2-3, with D perhaps TRBD1 (5 bases). Trimming removed 6 bases at V and 1 base at J, with 11 bases between. Looked up from germline, CDR1 is SGHAT and CDR2 is FQNNGV. This CDR3 comprises 14 residues. CDR3 coding DNA: TGTGCCAGCAGAACGGTGACAGGCACAGATACGCAGTATTTT. It specifies CASRTVTGTDTQYF.

The chain carries TRBV5-6 and TRBJ2-1, with 10 bases that match TRBD2. There are 16 residues in the CDR3. Germline V CDR1 and CDR2: SGHDT, YYEEEE. V was clipped by 4 bases and J by 7 bases; unmatched bases: 11. CDR3 nucleotides: TGTGCCAGCAGCCTCCGGGGGCTAGCGGGGGTAAATGAGCAGTTCTTC. It codes for CASSLRGLAGVNEQFF. The whole variable domain, filled in from reference TRBV5-6 and TRBJ2-1, reads DAGVTQSPTHLIKTRGQQVTLRCSPKSGHDTVSWYQQALGQGPQFIFQYYEEEERQRGNFPDRFSGHQFPNYSSELNVNALLLGDSALYLCASSLRGLAGVNEQFFGPGTRLTVL.

V and J are TRBV5-5 and TRBJ2-1, with D perhaps TRBD2 (7 bases). Germline V CDR1 and CDR2: SGHKS, YYEKEE (reference sequence). Between the trimmed V and J ends, which lost 1 base and 3 bases, there was a span of 11 bases. The CDR3 loop spans 15 amino acids. The CDR3 nucleotides read TGTGCCAGCAGCTTGCCAGGGGACTACTACAATGAGCAGTTCTTC. Protein sequence: CASSLPGDYYNEQFF.